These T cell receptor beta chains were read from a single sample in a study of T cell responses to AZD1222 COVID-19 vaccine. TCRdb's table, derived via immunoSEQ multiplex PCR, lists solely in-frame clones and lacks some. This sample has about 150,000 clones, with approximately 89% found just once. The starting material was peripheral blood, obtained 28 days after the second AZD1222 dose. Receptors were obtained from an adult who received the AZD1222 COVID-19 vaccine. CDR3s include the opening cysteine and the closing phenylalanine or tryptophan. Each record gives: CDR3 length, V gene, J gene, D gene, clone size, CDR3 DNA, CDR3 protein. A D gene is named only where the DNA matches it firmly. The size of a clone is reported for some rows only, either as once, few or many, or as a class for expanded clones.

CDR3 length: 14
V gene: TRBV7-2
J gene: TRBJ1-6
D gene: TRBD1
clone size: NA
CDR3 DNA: TGTGCCAGCAGCCCCGACAGGGGCGCTTCACCCCTCCACTTT
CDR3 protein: CASSPDRGASPLHF

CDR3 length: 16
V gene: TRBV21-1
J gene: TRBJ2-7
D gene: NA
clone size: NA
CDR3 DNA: TGTGCCAGCAGCAAAGCGCGCGGGGATCCAGCCTACGAGCAGTACTTC
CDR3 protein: CASSKARGDPAYEQYF

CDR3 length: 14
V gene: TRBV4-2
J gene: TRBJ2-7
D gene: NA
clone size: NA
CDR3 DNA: TGTGCCAGCAGCAAGGGGTCCTCCCACTACGAGCAGTACTTC
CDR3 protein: CASSKGSSHYEQYF

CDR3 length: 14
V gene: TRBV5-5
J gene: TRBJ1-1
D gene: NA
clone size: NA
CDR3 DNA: TGTGCCAGCAGCTATTCAGGGGCGGACACTGAAGCTTTCTTT
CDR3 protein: CASSYSGADTEAFF

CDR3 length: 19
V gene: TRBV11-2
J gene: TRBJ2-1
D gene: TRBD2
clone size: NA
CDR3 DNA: TGTGCCAGCAGCTTAGTACGGGGGAGTTCTAGCGGGACCTACAATGAGCAGTTCTTC
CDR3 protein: CASSLVRGSSSGTYNEQFF

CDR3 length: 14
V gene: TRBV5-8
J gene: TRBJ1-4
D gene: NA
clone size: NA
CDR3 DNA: TGTGCCAGCAGCCTGGACCAGGTGCGGGAAAAACTGTTTTTT
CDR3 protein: CASSLDQVREKLFF

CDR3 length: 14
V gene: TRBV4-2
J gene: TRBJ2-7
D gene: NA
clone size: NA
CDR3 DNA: TGTGCCAGCAGCCAAGATTCATCGGTGGCCGAGCAGTACTTC
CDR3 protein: CASSQDSSVAEQYF

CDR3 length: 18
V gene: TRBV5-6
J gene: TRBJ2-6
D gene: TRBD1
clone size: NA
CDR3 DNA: TGTGCCAGCAGCGCCGACAGGGGGCCGTTTTCTGGGGCCAACGTCCTGACTTTC
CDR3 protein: CASSADRGPFSGANVLTF

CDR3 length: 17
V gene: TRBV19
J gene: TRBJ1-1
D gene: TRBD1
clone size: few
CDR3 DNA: TGTGCCAGTAGTCCTACCAGGGGACAGATTCGCAACACTGAAGCTTTCTTT
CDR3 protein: CASSPTRGQIRNTEAFF

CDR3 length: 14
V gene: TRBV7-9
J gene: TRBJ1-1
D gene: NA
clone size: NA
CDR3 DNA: TGTGCCAGCAGCTTAGCAGGGGTGAACACTGAAGCTTTCTTT
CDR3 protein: CASSLAGVNTEAFF

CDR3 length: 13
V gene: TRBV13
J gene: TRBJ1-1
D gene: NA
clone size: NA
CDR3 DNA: TGTGCCAGCAGCCTGGACAGGAACACTGAAGCTTTCTTT
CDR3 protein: CASSLDRNTEAFF

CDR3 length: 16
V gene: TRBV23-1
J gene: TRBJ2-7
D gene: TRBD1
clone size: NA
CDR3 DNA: TGCGCCAGCAGTCACCCCGGACAGGGAGACCACTACGAGCAGTACTTC
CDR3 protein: CASSHPGQGDHYEQYF

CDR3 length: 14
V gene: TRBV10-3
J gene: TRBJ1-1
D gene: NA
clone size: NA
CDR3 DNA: TGTGCCATCAGTGAGGGGGACCACAGCACTGAAGCTTTCTTT
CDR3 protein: CAISEGDHSTEAFF

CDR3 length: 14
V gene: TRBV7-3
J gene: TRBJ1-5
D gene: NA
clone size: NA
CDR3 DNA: TGTGCCAGCACCGTCAGGTCGGGGAATCAGCCCCAGCATTTT
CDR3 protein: CASTVRSGNQPQHF

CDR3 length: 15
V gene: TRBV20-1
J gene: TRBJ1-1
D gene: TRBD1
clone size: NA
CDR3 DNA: TGCAGTGCTAGTGCACGGGACAGGCAGAACACTGAAGCTTTCTTT
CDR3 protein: CSASARDRQNTEAFF

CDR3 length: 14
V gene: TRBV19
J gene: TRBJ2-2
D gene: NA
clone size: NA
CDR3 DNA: TGTGCCAGTAGTGAGCAGCTTGACACCGGGGAGCTGTTTTTT
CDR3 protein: CASSEQLDTGELFF

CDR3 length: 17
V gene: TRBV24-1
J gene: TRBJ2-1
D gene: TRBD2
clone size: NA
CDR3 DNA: TGTGCCACCAGCGTAAAGGGACTAGCGGGAGTTGTTAATGAGCAGTTCTTC
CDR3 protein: CATSVKGLAGVVNEQFF

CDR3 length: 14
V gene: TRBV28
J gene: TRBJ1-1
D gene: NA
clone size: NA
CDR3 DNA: TGTGCCAGCAGTTTAGCGGGCAGACGAGATGAAGCTTTCTTT
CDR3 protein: CASSLAGRRDEAFF